The 29 T cell receptor beta chains presented below share a single source sample, sequenced in a study of T cell responses to AZD1222 COVID-19 vaccine. Profiled with immunoSEQ multiplex PCR; TCRdb holds only in-frame clones, not every one. The sample contains 120,000 or so clones, over 75% of which appear only once. The sample here was peripheral blood, taken on day 0 of AZD1222 vaccination. The receptors were sampled from an adult in good health.

The chain uses TRBV5-1 and TRBJ1-6, with no clear D. With 0 bases removed from V and 10 bases from J, the gap between germline ends came to 14 bases. The CDR3 totals 15 residues. Looked up from germline, CDR1 is SGHRS and CDR2 is YFSETQ. The CDR3 bases are TGCGCCAGCAGCTTGGTAGGGCCCGGTGAGTCACCCCTCCACTTT. Protein product: CASSLVGPGESPLHF.

This clone was detected a few times. The V call is TRBV27, the J call TRBJ1-2, with D unclear. Trimming pared 8 bases from V and 5 bases from J, leaving 18 bases between. The CDR3 has 14 amino acids. Germline values: CDR1 MNHEY, CDR2 SMNVEV (reference sequence). This CDR3 reads CASGGANRKYGYTF. The CDR3 nucleotides read TGTGCCAGCGGCGGAGCTAATAGAAAGTATGGCTACACCTTC.

This clone was recorded once. The J gene is TRBJ2-7, the V gene TRBV27, with TRBD1 matching over 8 bases. Germline V CDR1 and CDR2: MNHEY, SMNVEV (reference sequence). This CDR3 contains 14 residues. V shed 4 bases and J 3 bases; nucleotides not matched to a gene: 5. The CDR3 loop reads CASSSRQGLYEQYF. As DNA, the CDR3 is TGTGCCAGCAGTTCTCGACAGGGGCTCTACGAGCAGTACTTC.

This clone occurred a few times. The chain recombines TRBV20-1 with TRBJ1-5, with D perhaps matching TRBD1 (6 bases). V was trimmed by 3 bases and J by 2 bases, leaving 14 bases between them. The V gene's germline CDR1 is DFQATT and CDR2 SNEGSKA (reference sequence). CDR3 size: 15 residues. CDR3 residues: CSASVPGAGNQPQHF. The CDR3 nucleotides read TGCAGTGCTAGTGTACCGGGGGCCGGCAATCAGCCCCAGCATTTT.

The chain combines TRBV30 with TRBJ2-3; no clear D gene. CDR1 and CDR2 (germline): GTSNPN, SVGIG (reference sequence). This CDR3 comprises 12 residues. V shed 5 bases and J shed 4 bases, with 10 bases lying between them. CDR3 bases: TGTGCCTGGGGTGCCCTCGCAGATACGCAGTATTTT. Translated, it gives CAWGALADTQYF.

The chain links TRBV30 to TRBJ2-7; the D gene is possibly TRBD1 (5 bases). Germline CDR1 and CDR2: GTSNPN and SVGIG (reference sequence). The V end lost 7 bases, the J end lost 0 bases, and 13 bases lay between the germline ends. The CDR3 runs to 13 residues. CDR3 nucleotides: TGTGCCTTGGACATCAACAACTCCTACGAGCAGTACTTC. The encoded protein is CALDINNSYEQYF.

The chain carries TRBV2 and TRBJ1-2; 8 nucleotides match TRBD1. The CDR3 spans 13 residues. Trimming removed 6 bases from V and 5 bases from J; junction bases left unmatched: 5. Germline loops: CDR1 SNHLY, CDR2 FYNNEI. DNA of the CDR3: TGTGCCAGCAGCCGGGACAGGATTTATGGCTACACCTTC. It translates to CASSRDRIYGYTF. Looking up the rest from reference TRBV2 and TRBJ1-2 gives the full variable domain: EPEVTQTPSHQVTQMGQEVILRCVPISNHLYFYWYRQILGQKVEFLVSFYNNEISEKSEIFDDQFSVERPDGSNFTLKIRSTKLEDSAMYFCASSRDRIYGYTFGSGTRLTVV.

CDR3 sequence: CASSFSREETQYF. CDR3 nucleotides: TGTGCCAGCAGCTTTTCCCGAGAAGAGACCCAGTACTTC. V usage is TRBV7-9 and J usage is TRBJ2-5, with D unclear. The CDR3 runs to 13 residues. Germline-derived CDR1 and CDR2 are SEHNR and FQNEAQ (reference sequence). Trimming removed 3 bases at V and 3 bases at J, with 8 bases between.

The gene calls are TRBV4-1 and TRBJ2-1; D remains unclear. CDR1 is MGHRA and CDR2 is YSYEKL in the germline V gene. The CDR3 spans 12 residues. Between the trimmed V and J ends, which lost 0 bases and 10 bases, there was a span of 7 bases. CDR3 DNA: TGCGCCAGCAGCCAAGAATTGGGGGAGCAGTTCTTC. Encoded protein: CASSQELGEQFF.

The rearrangement uses TRBV5-1 and TRBJ2-1; D might be TRBD2 (6 bases). The CDR3 totals 15 residues. Germline CDR1 reads SGHRS; CDR2 reads YFSETQ. V lost 0 bases and J lost 4, with 11 bases in between. The CDR3 sequence is CASSLGDSHYNEQFF. The CDR3 DNA sequence: TGCGCCAGCAGCTTGGGGGACTCCCATTACAATGAGCAGTTCTTC.

J is TRBJ1-1 and V is TRBV5-5; D is unclear. The CDR3 extends over 14 amino acids. Trimming stripped 3 bases from V and 0 bases from J, with 9 bases between. Germline CDR1 SGHKS, CDR2 YYEKEE (reference sequence). CDR3 DNA: TGTGCCAGCAGCTGGGATATCATGAACACTGAAGCTTTCTTT. This encodes CASSWDIMNTEAFF.

The V call is TRBV7-9, the J call TRBJ1-6; D remains ambiguous. Per the germline V gene, CDR1 is SEHNR and CDR2 is FQNEAQ (reference sequence). There are 14 residues in the CDR3. Trimming cost V 3 bases and J 6 bases, with 9 bases left between them. CDR3 nucleotide sequence: TGTGCCAGCAGCTTCCCACAGCCTAATTCACCCCTCCACTTT. The encoded protein is CASSFPQPNSPLHF.

Only a few counts were recorded for this clone. V is TRBV6-2 or TRBV6-3 and J is TRBJ2-7; TRBD1 or TRBD2 may be the D gene (5 bases each). Germline loops: CDR1 MNHEY, CDR2 SVGEGT. The V gene lost 2 bases and the J gene lost 5 bases, with 16 bases spanning the gap. CDR3 length: 15 residues. In nucleotides, the CDR3 is TGTGCCAGCAGTTACCGGGACCCCCTCAAGGACGAGCAGTACTTC. It is translated as CASSYRDPLKDEQYF.

The rearrangement uses TRBV7-9 and TRBJ1-1; weak D call: TRBD1 (5 bases). Trimming took 2 bases from V and 6 from J, leaving 13 bases between them. The length of the CDR3 is 14 residues. The germline gives CDR1 SEHNR, CDR2 FQNEAQ (reference sequence). The CDR3 DNA reads TGTGCCAGCAGCTTAAGTAGTCAGGGCCCTGAAGCTTTCTTT. This translates into CASSLSSQGPEAFF.

V is TRBV4-1 and J is TRBJ1-4; 7 positions match TRBD1. After removal of 0 bases from V and 5 bases from J, the junction contained 9 bases not matched to a gene. CDR3 size: 17 residues. Germline loops: CDR1 MGHRA, CDR2 YSYEKL. The CDR3, as DNA: TGCGCCAGCAGCCAAGAGGTTGCGACAGGGCAGAATGAAAAACTGTTTTTT. Translation: CASSQEVATGQNEKLFF.

The chain combines TRBV10-3 with TRBJ1-2, with D perhaps TRBD1 (6 bases). In germline, CDR1 is ENHRY, CDR2 SYGVKD. The CDR3 covers 15 residues. The ends were cut back, 5 bases at V and 3 bases at J, with 16 bases in the middle. CDR3 nucleotide sequence: TGTGCCATCAGTCGGGATCCAGGGGTTGACTATGGCTACACCTTC. It yields the protein CAISRDPGVDYGYTF.

The chain combines TRBV18 with TRBJ1-2, with 7 bases aligning to TRBD1. J gave up 8 bases and V 5 bases, and 8 bases lay outside the gene matches. CDR1 and CDR2 (germline): KGHSH, LQKENI. This CDR3 is 13 amino acids long. DNA of the CDR3: TGTGCCAGCTCAGAAGACAGGGACGACGGCTACACCTTC. Protein sequence: CASSEDRDDGYTF.

The V gene is TRBV5-1, the J gene TRBJ1-6; D gene ambiguous. Looked up from germline, CDR1 is SGHRS and CDR2 is YFSETQ. The CDR3 length is 15 residues. Trimming removed 0 bases from V and 5 bases from J, with 9 bases in between. The CDR3 bases are TGCGCCAGCAGCTTGGAGCCAGCCAATAATTCACCCCTCCACTTT. Translation: CASSLEPANNSPLHF.

The chain employs TRBV28 and TRBJ2-6; D remains ambiguous. With 2 bases removed from V and 1 base from J, the gap between germline ends came to 3 bases. The CDR3 spans 14 residues. Per germline, CDR1 MDHEN and CDR2 SYDVKM. The CDR3 is CASSLQSGANVLTF. CDR3 nucleotide sequence: TGTGCCAGCAGTTTACAATCTGGGGCCAACGTCCTGACTTTC.

The count of this clone is one. This sequence joins TRBV5-1 and TRBJ1-2, with 10 nucleotides matching TRBD1. The V gene end was trimmed by 4 bases and the J gene end by 7 bases; junction bases not matched to a gene: 13. CDR1 and CDR2 (germline): SGHRS, YFSETQ. The CDR3 spans 16 residues. CDR3 residues: CASSGPWDRGPFGYTF. The CDR3 DNA is TGCGCCAGCAGCGGACCCTGGGACAGGGGCCCTTTTGGCTACACCTTC.

The chain carries TRBV14 and TRBJ1-2; D gene unclear. Trimming removed 2 bases at V and 2 bases at J, with 18 bases between. The CDR3 runs 17 residues. CDR1 and CDR2 (germline): SGHDN, FVKESK. The CDR3 sequence: CASSQRVGTAINYGYTF. The CDR3 DNA follows: TGTGCCAGCAGCCAAAGGGTGGGCACCGCCATAAACTATGGCTACACCTTC.

The chain is built from TRBV27 and TRBJ2-1; possibly TRBD2 for D (5 bases). V lost 5 bases to trimming and J lost 0 bases, with 14 bases between them. The CDR3 has 16 residues. The germline CDR1 and CDR2 sequences are MNHEY and SMNVEV (reference sequence). The CDR3 sequence is CASSAQAASSYNEQFF. The CDR3 DNA sequence: TGTGCCAGCAGTGCCCAAGCGGCCAGCTCCTACAATGAGCAGTTCTTC.

In its sample, this clone was seen a few times. The V call is TRBV24-1, the J call TRBJ1-4, with D maybe TRBD1 (6 bases). The germline CDR1 and CDR2 sequences are KGHDR and SFDVKD. Trimming took off 5 bases at V and 3 bases at J, with 18 bases between the two ends. This CDR3 spans 17 amino acids. The CDR3 loop reads CATSVSPGETSNEKLFF. The CDR3 DNA reads TGTGCCACCAGTGTGTCGCCAGGGGAAACCTCTAATGAAAAACTGTTTTTT.

This rearrangement joins TRBV11-3 to TRBJ1-4; D uncertain. In germline, CDR1 is SGHNT, CDR2 YENEEA. With 1 base removed from V and 2 bases from J, the gap between germline ends came to 5 bases. The CDR3 is 14 amino acids. DNA for the CDR3: TGTGCCAGCAGCTTAGTGGGCACTAATGAAAAACTGTTTTTT. This sequence encodes CASSLVGTNEKLFF.

The V call is TRBV6-5, the J call TRBJ1-5, with D hard to call. The CDR3 sequence is 13 residues long. Germline CDR1 and CDR2: MNHEY and SVGAGI. Deletions cut 6 bases from V and 7 bases from J, with 13 bases between. The CDR3 DNA is TGTGCCAGCAGCAAAAAAGGATGGCAGCCCCAGCATTTT. Translation gives CASSKKGWQPQHF.

V and J are TRBV9 and TRBJ1-2; D gene unclear. The germline CDR1 and CDR2 sequences are SGDLS and YYNGEE. CDR3 size: 14 residues. Between the trimmed V and J ends, which lost 0 bases and 3 bases, there was a span of 9 bases. The CDR3 protein is CASSVGGNHYGYTF. The CDR3 region has the DNA TGTGCCAGCAGCGTAGGGGGTAACCACTATGGCTACACCTTC.

V is TRBV29-1 and J is TRBJ2-7, with D perhaps matching TRBD1 (6 bases). The CDR3 totals 14 residues. Germline values: CDR1 SQVTM, CDR2 ANQGSEA. Trimming removed 0 bases from V and 3 bases from J, with 12 bases in between. CDR3 DNA: TGCAGCGTTGAAGATGTCGGACAGAGCTACGAGCAGTACTTC. This translates into CSVEDVGQSYEQYF.

The chain employs TRBV7-8 and TRBJ2-7; perhaps TRBD1 as D (6 bases). Germline CDR1 and CDR2: SGHVS and FQNEAQ. The CDR3 is made up of 15 amino acids. V was trimmed by 6 bases and J by 4 bases, leaving 19 bases between them. CDR3 sequence: CASRGPGTPPYEQYF. In nucleotides, the CDR3 is TGTGCCAGCAGGGGACCCGGGACACCTCCTTACGAGCAGTACTTC.

This chain joins TRBV5-1 and TRBJ1-6; D not resolved. V lost 3 bases and J lost 10, with 14 bases in between. CDR3 length equals 14 residues. The germline gives CDR1 SGHRS, CDR2 YFSETQ. CDR3 DNA: TGCGCCAGCAGCTGGTATGGTCGAGACTCACCCCTCCACTTT. It specifies CASSWYGRDSPLHF.